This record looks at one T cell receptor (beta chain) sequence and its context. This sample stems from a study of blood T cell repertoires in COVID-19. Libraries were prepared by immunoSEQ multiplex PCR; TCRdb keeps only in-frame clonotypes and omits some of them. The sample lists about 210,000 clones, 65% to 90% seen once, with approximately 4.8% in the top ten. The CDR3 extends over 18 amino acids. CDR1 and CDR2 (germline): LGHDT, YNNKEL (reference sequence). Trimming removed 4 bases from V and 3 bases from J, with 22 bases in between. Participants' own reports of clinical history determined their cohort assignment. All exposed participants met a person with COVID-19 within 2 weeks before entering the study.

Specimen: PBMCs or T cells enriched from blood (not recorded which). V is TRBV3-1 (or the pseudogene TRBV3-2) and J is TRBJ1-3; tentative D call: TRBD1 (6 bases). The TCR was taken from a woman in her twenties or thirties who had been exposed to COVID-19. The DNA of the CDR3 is TGTGCCAGCAGCCCGCACTCCGCACAGGGATTAGGTGGAAACACCATATATTTT. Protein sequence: CASSPHSAQGLGGNTIYF.